This section outlines one T cell receptor beta chain sequence together with its context. Its antigen is undetermined. The sample's treatment: approximately nine-day PBMC culture with coronavirus spike peptide pools or control peptides (ViraFEST assay). These data are taken from a study of vaccination and CD4 T cells after COVID-19. Study information: According to the study, participants were given two doses of BNT162b2 or mRNA-1273 vaccine. Collection of post-vaccine samples followed dose two by a median around 72 days, spanning a range of 14 to 241.

At the Johns Hopkins FTIC core, DNA taken from cultured CD4+ T cells was sequenced by way of the Oncomine TCR Beta short-read assay. Investigators obtained genomic DNA by extraction from cultured CD4+ T cells. TCRdb reprocessed the PCR reads via MiXCR and lists one record per CDR3 protein. The sample includes 19,000 or so distinct CDR3 sequences, about 63% seen only once; the top ten take around 10%. Sequenced sample: CD4+ T cells from blood, cultured in vitro. The clonotype was recovered from a human donor who had recovered from COVID-19.

The CDR3 protein is CASSSGTGVLEQYF. The CDR3 DNA is TGTGCCAGCAGTTCCGGGACAGGGGTCCTCGAGCAGTACTTC. The rearrangement uses TRBV12-3 or TRBV12-4 and TRBJ2-7, with TRBD1 identical over 10 bases. The trim removed 4 bases at V and 6 bases at J, leaving 6 bases unmatched. The CDR3 is made up of 14 amino acids.